The present TCR beta chain was sequenced within a study of blood T cell repertoires in COVID-19. Study context: Sample material is recorded as cDNA or gDNA derived from T cells, B-cell-depleted T cells, or PBMCs.

Study processing details: It was from reference gene primer amplification that nucleated cell counts were estimated. Sequencing used immunoSEQ multiplex PCR; TCRdb keeps in-frame clones, though not all of them. V, J and clone size derive from that table, while D and trimming were established from the DNA sequence. This table holds 140,000 or so clones, just under 90% found once. The V gene lost 0 bases and the J gene lost 9 bases, with 14 bases spanning the gap. Germline assignment: CDR1 MNHEY and CDR2 SVGEGT. The CDR3 length is 14 residues. The clonotype originates from a woman of 80 years or more with acute or convalescent COVID-19. The chain carries TRBV6-2 or TRBV6-3 and TRBJ1-1; unclear D gene. Material for sequencing was peripheral blood. CDR3 coding DNA: TGTGCCAGCAGTTACTCGGCCCCCAGCGATAAAGCTTTCTTT. Translation: CASSYSAPSDKAFF.